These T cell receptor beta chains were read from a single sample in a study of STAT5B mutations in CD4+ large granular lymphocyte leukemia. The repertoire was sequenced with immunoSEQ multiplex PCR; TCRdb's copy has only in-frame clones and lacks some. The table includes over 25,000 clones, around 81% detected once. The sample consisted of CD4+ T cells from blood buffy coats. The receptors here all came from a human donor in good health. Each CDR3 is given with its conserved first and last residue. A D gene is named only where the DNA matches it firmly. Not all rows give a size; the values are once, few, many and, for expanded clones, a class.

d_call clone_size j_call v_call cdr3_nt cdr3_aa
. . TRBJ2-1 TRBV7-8 TGTGCCAGCAGCCCTCGGACCCTAGGAACCTACAATGAGCAGTTCTTC CASSPRTLGTYNEQFF
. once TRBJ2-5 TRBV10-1 TGCGCCAGCAGTGAGTCTGTCCAAGAGACCCAGTACTTC CASSESVQETQYF
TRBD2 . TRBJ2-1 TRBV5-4 TGTGCCAGCAGCACGGGGGGGCAGTCCTACAATGAGCAGTTCTTC CASSTGGQSYNEQFF
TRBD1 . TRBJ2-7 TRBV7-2 TGTGCCAGCAGCTCGGGACAGGGACCTCTCGAGCAGTACTTC CASSSGQGPLEQYF
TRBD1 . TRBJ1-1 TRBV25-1 TGTGCCAGCGAACAGGGGGGTCCGGGGGCGGAAGCTTTCTTT CASEQGGPGAEAFF
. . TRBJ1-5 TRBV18 TGTGCCAGCTCAATCAAGGGGGATCAGCCCCAGCATTTT CASSIKGDQPQHF
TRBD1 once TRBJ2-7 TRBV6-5 TGTGCCAGCAGTGGGACAGACACCGCCTACGAGCAGTACTTC CASSGTDTAYEQYF
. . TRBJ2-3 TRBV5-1 TGCGCCAGCAGCTTGTCGGAGTCTCCCACAGATACGCAGTATTTT CASSLSESPTDTQYF
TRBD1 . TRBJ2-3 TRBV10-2 TGCGCCAGCAGTGTTATAAGGGGACAGGGGGAAGATACGCAGTATTTT CASSVIRGQGEDTQYF
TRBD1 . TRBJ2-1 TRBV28 TGTGCCAGCACGGCCGGGACAGGTCTCAATGAGCAGTTCTTC CASTAGTGLNEQFF
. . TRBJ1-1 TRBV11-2 TGTGCCAGCAGCGCCCTGGGGCTGGGTACTGAAGCTTTCTTT CASSALGLGTEAFF
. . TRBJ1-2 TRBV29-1 TGCAGCGTTGAAACTGGAGGCTACACCTTC CSVETGGYTF
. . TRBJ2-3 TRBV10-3 TGTGCCATCACAGGGGACAACACAGATACGCAGTATTTT CAITGDNTDTQYF
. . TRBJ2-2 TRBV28 TGTGCCAGCAGTTTACCCGCGGGGTTGACCGGGGAGCTGTTTTTT CASSLPAGLTGELFF
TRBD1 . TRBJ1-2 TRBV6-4 TGTGCCAGCAGTGACTCGACAGGGGCCGATGGCTACACCTTC CASSDSTGADGYTF
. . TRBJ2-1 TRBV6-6 TGTGCCAGCAGTTACTCGAGATCGGGGGCAAATGAGCAGTTCTTC CASSYSRSGANEQFF
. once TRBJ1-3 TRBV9 TGTGCCAGCAGTGCCATTGCCGGAGTCGGAAACACCATATATTTT CASSAIAGVGNTIYF
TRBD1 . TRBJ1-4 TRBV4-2 TGTGCCAGCAGCCTGCGGGACAGGGGCGGTGAAAAACTGTTTTTT CASSLRDRGGEKLFF
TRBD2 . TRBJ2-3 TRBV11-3 TGTGCCAGCAGCACCGGGACTAGCGGGGTTAGCACAGATACGCAGTATTTT CASSTGTSGVSTDTQYF
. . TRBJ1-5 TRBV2 TGTGCCAGCAGCAATCACAATCAGCCCCAGCATTTT CASSNHNQPQHF
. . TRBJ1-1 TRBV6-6 TGTGCCAGCAGTTACTCTCCCGGGGGGACTGAAGCTTTCTTT CASSYSPGGTEAFF
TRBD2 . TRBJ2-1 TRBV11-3 TGTGCCAGCAGCTTAACTAGCGGGAGAGCTGAGCAGTTCTTC CASSLTSGRAEQFF
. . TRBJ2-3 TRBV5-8 TGTGCCAGCAGCTTGGCCGGCGGGGTTGGAGATACGCAGTATTTT CASSLAGGVGDTQYF
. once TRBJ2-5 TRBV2 TGTGCCAGCAGTGAATCAAAGAGGACGGCCGAGACCCAGTACTTC CASSESKRTAETQYF
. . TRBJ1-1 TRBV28 TGTGCCAGCAGTTCTGCCCTTGAAGCTTTCTTT CASSSALEAFF
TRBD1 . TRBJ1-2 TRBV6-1 TGTGCCAGCATTGACTTTACAGGGGATCATGGCTACACCTTC CASIDFTGDHGYTF
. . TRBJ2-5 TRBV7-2 TGTGCCAGCAGCCTAGAGCAGATCCAAGAGACCCAGTACTTC CASSLEQIQETQYF
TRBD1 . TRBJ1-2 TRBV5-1 TGCGCCAGCAGCTTAATGTGGACAGGGGGCGCAAGCTATGGCTACACCTTC CASSLMWTGGASYGYTF
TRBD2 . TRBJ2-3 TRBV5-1 TGCGCCAGCAGCCATCCCCCGCGGGAGGCTACAGATACGCAGTATTTT CASSHPPREATDTQYF
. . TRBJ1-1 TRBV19 TGTGCCAGTAGTATAGGACAGGTCCGCGCTGAAGCTTTCTTT CASSIGQVRAEAFF
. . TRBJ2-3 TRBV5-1 TGCGCCAGCAGCTGGGAGTCATCCACAGATACGCAGTATTTT CASSWESSTDTQYF
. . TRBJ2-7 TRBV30 TGTGCCTGGACCCCGTCCCGGGACTCCGTATTCATCTCCTACGAGCAGTACTTC CAWTPSRDSVFISYEQYF
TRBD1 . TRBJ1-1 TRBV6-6 TGTGCCAGCAGCAGCCTCCAGGGGGTTAACACTGAAGCTTTCTTT CASSSLQGVNTEAFF
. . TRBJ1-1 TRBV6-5 TGTGCCAGCAGAACCCCGGGGGCGCCCCACCGGGCTTTCTTT CASRTPGAPHRAFF
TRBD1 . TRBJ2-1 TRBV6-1 TGTGCCAGCAGTGTGGGACAGGCGTGGGATGAGCAGTTCTTC CASSVGQAWDEQFF
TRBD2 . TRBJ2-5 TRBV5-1 TGCGCCAGCAGCTTACTAGCGGGAGGGGAGACCCAGTACTTC CASSLLAGGETQYF
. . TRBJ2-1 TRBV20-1 TGCAGTGCTTCCACCTACAATGAGCAGTTCTTC CSASTYNEQFF
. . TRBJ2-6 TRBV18 TGTGCCAGCTCACCCGGTTACGGTAACTCTGGGGCCAACGTCCTGACTTTC CASSPGYGNSGANVLTF
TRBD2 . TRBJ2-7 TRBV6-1 TGTGCCAGCAGCCGGGGGGCGGGAGGATACGAGCAGTACTTC CASSRGAGGYEQYF
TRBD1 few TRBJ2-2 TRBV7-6 TGTGCCAGCAGCTTGACAGGGGGCTTATCCGGGGAGCTGTTTTTT CASSLTGGLSGELFF
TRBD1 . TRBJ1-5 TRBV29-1 TGCAGCGTATCGGACAGGGTGGGTTCGGAGCCCCAGCATTTT CSVSDRVGSEPQHF
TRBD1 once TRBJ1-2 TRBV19 TGTGCCAGTAGACCCCCGGACAGGAGCGGGCATGGCTACACCTTC CASRPPDRSGHGYTF
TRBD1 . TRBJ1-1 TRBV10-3 TGTGCCATCAGCCTCGGGACAGGGGTTATGAACACTGAAGCTTTCTTT CAISLGTGVMNTEAFF
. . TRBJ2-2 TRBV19 TGTGCCAGCACCTCTTCCAGGGTAGCCGGGGAGCTGTTTTTT CASTSSRVAGELFF
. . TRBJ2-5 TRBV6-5 TGTGCCAGCAGTGGATCAGGGACAGAGACCCAGTACTTC CASSGSGTETQYF
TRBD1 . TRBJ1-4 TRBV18 TGTGCCAGCTCCAGAGGGCCCAGGGGGCTAACTAATGAAAAACTGTTTTTT CASSRGPRGLTNEKLFF
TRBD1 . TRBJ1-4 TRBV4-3 TGCGCCAGCAGCCCCCAGGAACAGGGGGGAGGTGAAAAACTGTTTTTT CASSPQEQGGGEKLFF
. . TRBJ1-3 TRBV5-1 TGCGCCAGCAGCTTGGACCTTTCCTCCGGAAACACCATATATTTT CASSLDLSSGNTIYF
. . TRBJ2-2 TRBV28 TGTGCCAGCAGCCTCCCGGACACTACGAACACCGGGGAGCTGTTTTTT CASSLPDTTNTGELFF
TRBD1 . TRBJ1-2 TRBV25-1 TGTGCCAGCAGTGCTCGAGGGACAGTTAACTATGGCTACACCTTC CASSARGTVNYGYTF
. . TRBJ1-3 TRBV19 TGTGCCAGTGGCGGCTCTGGAAACACCATATATTTT CASGGSGNTIYF
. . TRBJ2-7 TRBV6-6 TGTGCCAGCAGCTTTCGGGCTAGTCGGGAGCAGTACTTC CASSFRASREQYF
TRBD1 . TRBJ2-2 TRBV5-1 TGCGCCAGCAGCTTGAGGACAGGGAACACCGGGGAGCTGTTTTTT CASSLRTGNTGELFF
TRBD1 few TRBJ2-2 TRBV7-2 TGTGCCAGCAGCTGGGGAAGTGGTGACAGGGAGGAGCTGTTTTTT CASSWGSGDREELFF
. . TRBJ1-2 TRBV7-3 TGTGCCAGCAGCTTAACTGGGGGTAGGGGTGGCTACACCTTC CASSLTGGRGGYTF
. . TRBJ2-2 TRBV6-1 TGTGCCAGCAGTGCTGGGTCCCTACCCTTTACCGGGGAGCTGTTTTTT CASSAGSLPFTGELFF
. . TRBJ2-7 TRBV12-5 TGTGCTAGTGGGTCCCCTAGTACTGGTGACAGCACCTACGAGCAGTACTTC CASGSPSTGDSTYEQYF
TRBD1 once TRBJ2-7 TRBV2 TGTGCCAGCAGTGAAGCTCTGGACAGGACGCAGTACTTC CASSEALDRTQYF
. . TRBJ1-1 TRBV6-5 TGTGCCAGCAGTTACCCGAACAGCGGAGCTTTCTTT CASSYPNSGAFF